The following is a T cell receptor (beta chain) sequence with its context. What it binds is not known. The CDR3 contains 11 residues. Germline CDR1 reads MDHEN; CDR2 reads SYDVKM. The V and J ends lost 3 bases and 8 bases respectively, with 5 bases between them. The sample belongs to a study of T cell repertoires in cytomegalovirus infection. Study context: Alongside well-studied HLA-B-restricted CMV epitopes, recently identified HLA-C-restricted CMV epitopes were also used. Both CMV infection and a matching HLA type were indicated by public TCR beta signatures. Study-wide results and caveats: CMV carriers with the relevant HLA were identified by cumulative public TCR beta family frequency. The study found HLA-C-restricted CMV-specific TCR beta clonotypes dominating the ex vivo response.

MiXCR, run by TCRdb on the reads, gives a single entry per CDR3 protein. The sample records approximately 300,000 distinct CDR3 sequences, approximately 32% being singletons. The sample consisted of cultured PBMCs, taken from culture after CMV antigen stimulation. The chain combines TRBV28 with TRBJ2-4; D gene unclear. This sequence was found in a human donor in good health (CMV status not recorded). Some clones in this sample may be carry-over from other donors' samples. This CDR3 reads CASSLRYIQYF. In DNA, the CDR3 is TGTGCCAGCAGTTTGCGGTACATTCAGTACTTC.